This T cell receptor beta chain comes out of a study of cytomegalovirus exposure and HLA in healthy donors. General study results and limits: Exclusion applied to some V segments, including TRBV6-2 and TRBV6-3, as they were indistinguishable. A later look showed TCR association rates differing by HLA locus, highest for DRB1 and lowest for HLA-C. Roughly uniform sequencing depth across donors was assumed, possibly incorrectly.

This CDR3 has 16 residues. Between the trimmed V and J ends, which lost 1 base and 2 bases, there was a span of 13 bases. CDR1 and CDR2 from the germline V gene are SEHNR and FQNEAQ (reference sequence). Concerning this clone itself: Antigen unknown.

Use of 60 Vbeta and 13 Jbeta primers characterized the PCR. Profiled with immunoSEQ multiplex PCR; TCRdb holds only in-frame clones, not every one. This sample contains tens of thousands of clones. The clonotype was recovered from a female donor in good health and CMV-seronegative. The J gene is TRBJ2-3, the V gene TRBV7-9; D gene unclear. The specimen was PBMCs. The CDR3 sequence is CASSLGGYRVTDTQYF. The CDR3 bases are TGTGCCAGCAGCTTAGGTGGCTACAGAGTCACAGATACGCAGTATTTT.